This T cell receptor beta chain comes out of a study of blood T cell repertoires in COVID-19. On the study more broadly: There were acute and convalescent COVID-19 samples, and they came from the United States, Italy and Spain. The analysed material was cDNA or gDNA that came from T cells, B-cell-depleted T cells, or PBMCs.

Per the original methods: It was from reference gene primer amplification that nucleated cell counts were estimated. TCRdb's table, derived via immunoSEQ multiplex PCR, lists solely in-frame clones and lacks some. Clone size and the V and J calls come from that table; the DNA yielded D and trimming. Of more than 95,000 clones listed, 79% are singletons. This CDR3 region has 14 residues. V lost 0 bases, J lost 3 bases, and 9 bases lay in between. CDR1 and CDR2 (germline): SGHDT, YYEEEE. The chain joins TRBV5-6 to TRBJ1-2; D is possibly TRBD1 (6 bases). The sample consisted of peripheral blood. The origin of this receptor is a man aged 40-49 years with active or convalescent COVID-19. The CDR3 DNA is TGTGCCAGCAGCTTGGTATCAGGGGACTATGGCTACACCTTC. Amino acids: CASSLVSGDYGYTF.